This T cell receptor beta chain was captured in a study of T cell responses to AZD1222 COVID-19 vaccine. For this clone: Its antigen is not known.

Data came from immunoSEQ multiplex PCR; TCRdb stores just in-frame clones and leaves some out. Here the sample spans about 120,000 clones, about 90% being singletons. Germline CDR1 MDHEN, CDR2 SYDVKM. Trimming removed 7 bases from V and 2 bases from J, with 17 bases in between. This CDR3 has 15 amino acids. Findings of the study overall: Repertoire collection took place solely once the T cell response had peaked.

The source is an adult in good health. This chain connects TRBV28 to TRBJ1-2; D might be TRBD1 (5 bases). Source: peripheral blood, taken on day 0 of MenACWY control vaccination. CDR3 protein: CASISPAGKNYGYTF. The CDR3, as DNA: TGTGCCAGCATTTCCCCGGCAGGGAAGAACTATGGCTACACCTTC.